The 20 T cell receptor beta chains listed next were all sequenced from one sample in a study of control samples from healthy donors and cancer patients. Measured with immunoSEQ multiplex PCR; TCRdb has only the in-frame clones, and not every one. The sample lists tens of thousands of clones, 75% to 95% occurring once. The material sequenced was blood. These receptors originate from a young man in good health.

This clone appeared once. J is TRBJ2-1 and V is TRBV10-3; 9 positions agree with TRBD1. Germline V gene sequence: CDR1 ENHRY, CDR2 SYGVKD. The CDR3 runs to 14 residues. CDR3 amino acids: CDHSPGQGSNEQFF. CDR3 nucleotide sequence: TGTGACCATTCGCCGGGACAGGGATCCAATGAGCAGTTCTTC.

This rearrangement joins TRBV9 to TRBJ2-5; TRBD1 is a possible D gene (5 bases). From germline, CDR1 is SGDLS and CDR2 YYNGEE. The CDR3 loop spans 13 amino acids. Trimming pared 7 bases from V and 5 bases from J, leaving 15 bases between. The DNA for the CDR3 is TGTGCCAGCTCCGACTTGGGGCTCGAGACCCAGTACTTC. This gives the protein CASSDLGLETQYF.

This clone is labeled medium-sized. V gene TRBV27 combines with J gene TRBJ2-1, with 10 bases matching TRBD1. V dropped 6 bases and J dropped 9; count of bases not matched to a gene: 2. Germline CDR1 and CDR2: MNHEY and SMNVEV (reference sequence). The CDR3 totals 12 residues. CDR3 coding DNA: TGTGCCAGCAGCCGGGACAGGGGTGAGCAGTTCTTC. This codes for CASSRDRGEQFF.

This clone was picked up a small number of times. The rearrangement uses TRBV13 and TRBJ2-7, with TRBD1 matching 10 bases. CDR3 length: 15 amino acids. Per germline, CDR1 PRHDT and CDR2 FYEKMQ (reference sequence). With V trimmed by 5 bases and J by 0 bases, 4 bases remained unmatched. The CDR3 nucleotides read TGTGCCAGCAGCCCCGGGACAGGGGTCTCCTACGAGCAGTACTTC. Encoded protein: CASSPGTGVSYEQYF.

This chain joins TRBV15 and TRBJ2-7; 9 bases fit TRBD2. There are 17 residues in the CDR3. V trimming: 0 bases; J trimming: 2 bases; junction bases outside the gene matches: 8. CDR1 LNHNV and CDR2 YYDKDF come from the germline V gene (reference sequence). The CDR3 DNA sequence: TGTGCCACCAGCAGAGATTCTGTAGCGGGAGCAACCTACGAGCAGTACTTC. Its translation is CATSRDSVAGATYEQYF.

J is TRBJ2-3 and V is TRBV11-2, with 9 bases matching TRBD2. This CDR3 region has 15 residues. Germline assignment: CDR1 SGHAT and CDR2 FQNNGV. V was pared by 5 bases and J by 6 bases, with 9 bases of the junction left unmatched. The CDR3 coding sequence is TGTGCCAGCAGCCCCCGACTAGCGGATAGGGATACGCAGTATTTT. Its translation: CASSPRLADRDTQYF.

The count of this clone is one. V gene TRBV27 combines with J gene TRBJ2-7; TRBD1 matches at 7 bases. The CDR3 is 13 amino acids. The V segment lost 7 bases and the J segment 2 bases; nucleotides outside the gene matches: 5. Germline CDR1 is MNHEY and CDR2 is SMNVEV (reference sequence). The CDR3 region is CASKGTATYEQYF. Written as DNA, the CDR3 is TGTGCCAGCAAGGGGACAGCCACCTACGAGCAGTACTTC.

The CDR3 is CASQLGGSGEKLFF. CDR3 coding DNA: TGTGCCAGTCAGCTTGGGGGTTCGGGTGAAAAACTGTTTTTT. The rearrangement joins TRBV5-8 to TRBJ1-4, with a weak D call TRBD1 (5 bases). The germline V gene has CDR1 SGHTS and CDR2 YDEGEE. This CDR3 spans 14 amino acids. Trimming pared 8 bases from V and 7 bases from J, leaving 18 bases between.

The J gene is TRBJ2-1, the V gene TRBV29-1, with TRBD1 matching over 9 bases. Germline V gene sequence: CDR1 SQVTM, CDR2 ANQGSEA. The junction had 3 bases not matched to a gene; V was cut back by 3 bases and J by 6 bases. The CDR3 runs to 13 residues. This chain's CDR3 is CSVEVTGGNEQFF. In DNA form, the CDR3 reads TGCAGCGTTGAGGTGACAGGGGGCAATGAGCAGTTCTTC.

This chain joins TRBV7-2 and TRBJ2-1; tentatively, D is TRBD2 (5 bases). Germline V gene data show CDR1 as SGHTA and CDR2 as FQGNSA. This CDR3 is 14 amino acids long. The ends were cut back, 1 base at V and 15 bases at J, with 19 bases in the middle. The CDR3, as DNA: TGTGCCAGCAGCTTAGTAGGAGGAACCCAGTTTCCGTTCTTC. This gives the protein CASSLVGGTQFPFF.

CDR3 bases: TGCAGCGTTTATGGACTAGCGGGAGAGGGAGATACGCAGTATTTT. Encoded protein: CSVYGLAGEGDTQYF. The J gene is TRBJ2-3, the V gene TRBV29-1, with 13 bases matching TRBD2. Germline V gene lookup returns CDR1 SQVTM and CDR2 ANQGSEA. V lost 5 bases and J lost 5; bases outside the gene matches: 7. This CDR3 is built from 15 residues.

The rearrangement uses TRBV30 and TRBJ2-1; possible D gene TRBD1, 7 bases. The V gene's germline CDR1 is GTSNPN and CDR2 SVGIG (reference sequence). The V and J ends lost 4 bases and 0 bases respectively, with 13 bases between them. This CDR3 is 15 amino acids long. CDR3 bases: TGTGCCTGGACGGAGGGGGCCCGCTCCTACAATGAGCAGTTCTTC. Protein: CAWTEGARSYNEQFF.

The genes are TRBV30 and TRBJ1-1; TRBD1 agrees at 9 bases. The CDR3 is made up of 14 amino acids. V shed 0 bases and J 5 bases; nucleotides not matched to a gene: 4. In germline, CDR1 is GTSNPN, CDR2 SVGIG (reference sequence). In DNA, the CDR3 is TGTGCCTGGAGTGTGGACAGGGGTTGGACTGAAGCTTTCTTT. Its translation is CAWSVDRGWTEAFF.

The J gene is TRBJ2-5, the V gene TRBV19; 8 bases agree with TRBD1. The CDR3 sequence is 15 residues long. V dropped 3 bases and J dropped 6; count of bases not matched to a gene: 9. Germline V gives CDR1 LNHDA, CDR2 SQIVND (reference sequence). For the CDR3, the DNA is TGTGCCAGTAGTATTCGAGGACAGGGTTATCAGACCCAGTACTTC. Translation: CASSIRGQGYQTQYF.

The CDR3 protein is CASSHKENANYGYTF. CDR3 DNA: TGTGCCAGCTCACACAAAGAGAATGCTAACTATGGCTACACCTTC. This rearrangement joins TRBV18 to TRBJ1-2; D call uncertain. The germline V and J ends were trimmed by 4 bases and 0 bases, with 12 bases remaining between them. Germline V gene data show CDR1 as KGHSH and CDR2 as LQKENI. The CDR3 sequence is 15 residues long.

The chain uses TRBV12-3 or TRBV12-4 and TRBJ2-7, with no clear D. CDR3 length: 13 residues. V lost 8 bases, J lost 2 bases, and 13 bases lay in between. CDR3 amino acids: CASGVVGTYEQYF. Here the CDR3 DNA reads TGTGCCAGCGGAGTTGTCGGTACCTACGAGCAGTACTTC.

The V gene is TRBV7-6, the J gene TRBJ2-7; 7 bases are a match to TRBD1. The germline V gene encodes CDR1 SGHVS and CDR2 FNYEAQ. The CDR3 length is 16 residues. V lost 3 bases and J lost 2; bases outside the gene matches: 10. The CDR3 here is CASSLFNGQETYEQYF. The CDR3 DNA follows: TGTGCCAGCAGCTTGTTCAACGGACAGGAGACCTACGAGCAGTACTTC. The full variable domain, completed using reference TRBV7-6 and TRBJ2-7, is GAGVSQSPRYKVTKRGQDVALRCDPISGHVSLYWYRQALGQGPEFLTYFNYEAQQDKSGLPNDRFSAERPEGSISTLTIQRTEQRDSAMYRCASSLFNGQETYEQYFGPGTRLTVT.

The chain is built from TRBV2 and TRBJ2-5; either TRBD1 or TRBD2 may supply D (5 bases each). The CDR3 is 14 residues long. The V and J ends lost 10 bases and 1 base respectively, with 16 bases between them. Looked up from germline, CDR1 is SNHLY and CDR2 is FYNNEI. In DNA, the CDR3 is TGTGCCACGGGGCTATCCAACGCCCAAGAGACCCAGTACTTC. Translated, it gives CATGLSNAQETQYF.

The chain joins TRBV2 to TRBJ2-2; possible D gene TRBD2, 6 bases. Germline V gene data show CDR1 as SNHLY and CDR2 as FYNNEI. V shed 7 bases and J shed 5 bases, with 20 bases lying between them. This CDR3 spans 16 amino acids. The CDR3 DNA reads TGTGCCAGCACTCCGATGGAGGGCGTGAGGACCGGGGAGCTGTTTTTT. It encodes CASTPMEGVRTGELFF.

V and J are TRBV18 and TRBJ1-1; D gene ambiguous. The CDR3 is 14 residues long. The germline V gene encodes CDR1 KGHSH and CDR2 LQKENI. Trimming cost V 3 bases and J 3 bases, with 11 bases left between them. Here the CDR3 reads CASSPQDGYTEAFF. CDR3 DNA: TGTGCCAGCTCACCTCAGGACGGGTACACTGAAGCTTTCTTT. Combining the CDR3 with reference TRBV18 and TRBJ1-1 gives the whole variable domain NAGVMQNPRHLVRRRGQEARLRCSPMKGHSHVYWYRQLPEEGLKFMVYLQKENIIDESGMPKERFSAEFPKEGPSILRIQQVVRGDSAAYFCASSPQDGYTEAFFGQGTRLTVV.